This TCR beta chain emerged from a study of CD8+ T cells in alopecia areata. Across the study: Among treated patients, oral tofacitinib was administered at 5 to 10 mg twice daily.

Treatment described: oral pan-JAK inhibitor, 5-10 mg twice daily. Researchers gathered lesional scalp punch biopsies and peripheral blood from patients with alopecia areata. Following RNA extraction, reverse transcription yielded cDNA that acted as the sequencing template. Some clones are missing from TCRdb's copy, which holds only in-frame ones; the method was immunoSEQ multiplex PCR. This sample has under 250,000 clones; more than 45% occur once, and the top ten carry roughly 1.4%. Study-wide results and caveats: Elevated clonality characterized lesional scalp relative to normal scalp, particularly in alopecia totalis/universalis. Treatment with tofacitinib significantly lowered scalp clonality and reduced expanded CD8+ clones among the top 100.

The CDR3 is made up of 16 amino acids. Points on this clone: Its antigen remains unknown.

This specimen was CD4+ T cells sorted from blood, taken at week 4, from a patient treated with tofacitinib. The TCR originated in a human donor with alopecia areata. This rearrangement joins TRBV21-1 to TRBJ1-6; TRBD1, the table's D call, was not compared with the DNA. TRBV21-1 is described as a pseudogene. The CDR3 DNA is TGTGCCAGCAGCAAAGTGACAGGGAAAGGTGTCTCACCCCTCCACTTT. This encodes CASSKVTGKGVSPLHF.